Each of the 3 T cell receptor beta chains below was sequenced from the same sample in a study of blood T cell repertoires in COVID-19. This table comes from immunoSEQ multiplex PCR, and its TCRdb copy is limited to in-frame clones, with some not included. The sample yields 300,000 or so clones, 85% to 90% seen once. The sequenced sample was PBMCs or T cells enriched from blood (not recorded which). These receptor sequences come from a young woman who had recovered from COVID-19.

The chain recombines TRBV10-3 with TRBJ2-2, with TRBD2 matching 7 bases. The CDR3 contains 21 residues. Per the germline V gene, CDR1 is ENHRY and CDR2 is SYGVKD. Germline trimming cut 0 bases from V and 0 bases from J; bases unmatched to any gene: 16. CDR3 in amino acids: CAISESRWTSWATANTGELFF. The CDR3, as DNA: TGTGCCATCAGTGAGTCCCGATGGACTAGTTGGGCTACCGCGAACACCGGGGAGCTGTTTTTT.

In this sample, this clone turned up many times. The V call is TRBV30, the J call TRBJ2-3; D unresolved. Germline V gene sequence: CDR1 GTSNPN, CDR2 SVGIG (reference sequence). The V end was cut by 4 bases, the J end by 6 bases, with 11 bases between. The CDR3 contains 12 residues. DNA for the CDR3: TGTGCCTGGATCGGGTTGGCGGATACGCAGTATTTT. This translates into CAWIGLADTQYF. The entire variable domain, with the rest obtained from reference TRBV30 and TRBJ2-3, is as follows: SQTIHQWPATLVQPVGSPLSLECTVEGTSNPNLYWYRQAAGRGLQLLFYSVGIGQISSEVPQNLSASRPQDRQFILSSKKLLLSDSGFYLCAWIGLADTQYFGPGTRLTVL.

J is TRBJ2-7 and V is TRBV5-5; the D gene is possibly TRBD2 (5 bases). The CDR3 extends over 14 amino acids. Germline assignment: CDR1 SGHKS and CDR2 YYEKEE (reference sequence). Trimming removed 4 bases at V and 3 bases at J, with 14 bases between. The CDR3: CASSREGGGYEQYF. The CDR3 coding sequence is TGTGCCAGCAGCAGGGAAGGCGGAGGCTACGAGCAGTACTTC.